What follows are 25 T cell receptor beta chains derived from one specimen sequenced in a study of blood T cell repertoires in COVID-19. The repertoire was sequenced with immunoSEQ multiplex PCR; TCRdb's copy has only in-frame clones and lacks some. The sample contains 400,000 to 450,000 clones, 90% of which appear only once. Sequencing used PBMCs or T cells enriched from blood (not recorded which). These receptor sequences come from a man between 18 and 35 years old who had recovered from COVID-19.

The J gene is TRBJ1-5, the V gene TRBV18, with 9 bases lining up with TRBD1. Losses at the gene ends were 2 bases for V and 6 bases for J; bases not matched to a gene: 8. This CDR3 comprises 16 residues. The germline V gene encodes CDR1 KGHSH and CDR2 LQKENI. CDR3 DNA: TGTGCCAGCTCACCATCGGGACAGGGTGCAGGTCAGCCCCAGCATTTT. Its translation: CASSPSGQGAGQPQHF.

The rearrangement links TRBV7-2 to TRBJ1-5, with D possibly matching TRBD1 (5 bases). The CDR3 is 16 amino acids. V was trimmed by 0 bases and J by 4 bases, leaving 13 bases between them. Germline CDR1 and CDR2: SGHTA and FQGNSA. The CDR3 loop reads CASSLAGGEINQPQHF. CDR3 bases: TGTGCCAGCAGCTTAGCGGGGGGGGAGATTAATCAGCCCCAGCATTTT. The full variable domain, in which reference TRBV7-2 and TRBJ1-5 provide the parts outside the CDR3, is GAGVSQSPSNKVTEKGKDVELRCDPISGHTALYWYRQSLGQGLEFLIYFQGNSAPDKSGLPSDRFSAERTGGSVSTLTIQRTQQEDSAVYLCASSLAGGEINQPQHFGDGTRLSIL.

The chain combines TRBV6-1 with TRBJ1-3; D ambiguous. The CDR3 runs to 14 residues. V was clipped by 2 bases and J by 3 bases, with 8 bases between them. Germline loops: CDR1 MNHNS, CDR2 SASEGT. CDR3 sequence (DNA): TGTGCCAGCAGTGAAATTGGGAGTGGAAACACCATATATTTT. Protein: CASSEIGSGNTIYF.

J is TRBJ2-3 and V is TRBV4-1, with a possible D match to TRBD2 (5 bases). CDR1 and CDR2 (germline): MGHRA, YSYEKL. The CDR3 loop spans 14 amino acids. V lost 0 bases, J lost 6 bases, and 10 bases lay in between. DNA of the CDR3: TGCGCCAGCAGCCAAGACCCGACGGGGGATACGCAGTATTTT. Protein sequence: CASSQDPTGDTQYF.

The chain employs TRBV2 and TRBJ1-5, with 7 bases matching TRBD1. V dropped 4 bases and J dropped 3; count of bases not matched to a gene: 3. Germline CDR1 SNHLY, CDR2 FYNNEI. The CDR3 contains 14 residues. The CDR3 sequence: CASSGDSPNQPQHF. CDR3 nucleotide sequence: TGTGCCAGCAGTGGGGACAGCCCCAATCAGCCCCAGCATTTT.

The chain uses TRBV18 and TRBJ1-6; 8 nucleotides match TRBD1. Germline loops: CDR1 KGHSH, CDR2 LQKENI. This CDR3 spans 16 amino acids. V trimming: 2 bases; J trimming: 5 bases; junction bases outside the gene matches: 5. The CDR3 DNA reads TGTGCCAGCTCACCAAAGGCGGACAGGGATAATTCACCCCTCCACTTT. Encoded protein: CASSPKADRDNSPLHF.

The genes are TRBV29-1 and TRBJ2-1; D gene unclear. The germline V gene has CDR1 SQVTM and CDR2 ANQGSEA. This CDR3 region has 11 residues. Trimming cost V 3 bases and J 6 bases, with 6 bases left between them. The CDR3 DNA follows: TGCAGCGTTGACCAATTCAATGAGCAGTTCTTC. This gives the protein CSVDQFNEQFF.

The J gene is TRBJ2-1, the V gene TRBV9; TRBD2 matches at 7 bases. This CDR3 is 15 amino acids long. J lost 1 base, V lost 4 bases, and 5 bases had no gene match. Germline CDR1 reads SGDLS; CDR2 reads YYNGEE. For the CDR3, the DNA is TGTGCCAGCAGCTCCTACGGGAGGTCCTACAATGAGCAGTTCTTC. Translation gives CASSSYGRSYNEQFF.

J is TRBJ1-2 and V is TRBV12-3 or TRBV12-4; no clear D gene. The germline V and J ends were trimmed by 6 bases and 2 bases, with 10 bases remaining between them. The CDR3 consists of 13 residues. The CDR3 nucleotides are TGTGCCAGCAGCGAGGTCAGAAACTATGGCTACACCTTC. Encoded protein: CASSEVRNYGYTF.

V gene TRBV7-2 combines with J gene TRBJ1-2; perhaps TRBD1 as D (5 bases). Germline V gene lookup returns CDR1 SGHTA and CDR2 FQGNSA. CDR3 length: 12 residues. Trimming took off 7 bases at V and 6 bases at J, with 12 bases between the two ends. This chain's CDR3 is CASTETEHGYTF. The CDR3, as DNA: TGTGCCAGCACCGAGACAGAGCATGGCTACACCTTC.

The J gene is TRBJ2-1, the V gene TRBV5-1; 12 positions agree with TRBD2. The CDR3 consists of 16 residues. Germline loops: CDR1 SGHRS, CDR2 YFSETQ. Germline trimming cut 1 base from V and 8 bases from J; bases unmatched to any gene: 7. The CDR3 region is CASSLWTSGAVDEQFF. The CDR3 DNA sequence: TGCGCCAGCAGCTTGTGGACTAGCGGGGCCGTCGATGAGCAGTTCTTC.

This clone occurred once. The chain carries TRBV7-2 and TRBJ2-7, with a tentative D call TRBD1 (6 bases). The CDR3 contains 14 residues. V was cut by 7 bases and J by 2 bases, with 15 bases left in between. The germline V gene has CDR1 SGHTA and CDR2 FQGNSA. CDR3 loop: CASIPGHLAYEQYF. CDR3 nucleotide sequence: TGTGCCAGCATCCCGGGACACCTAGCCTACGAGCAGTACTTC.

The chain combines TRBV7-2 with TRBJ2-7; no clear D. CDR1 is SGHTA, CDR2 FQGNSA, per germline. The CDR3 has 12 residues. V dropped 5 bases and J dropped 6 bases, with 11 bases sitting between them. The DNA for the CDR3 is TGTGCCAGCAGCGTCCTTGGCTCCGAGCAGTACTTC. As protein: CASSVLGSEQYF.

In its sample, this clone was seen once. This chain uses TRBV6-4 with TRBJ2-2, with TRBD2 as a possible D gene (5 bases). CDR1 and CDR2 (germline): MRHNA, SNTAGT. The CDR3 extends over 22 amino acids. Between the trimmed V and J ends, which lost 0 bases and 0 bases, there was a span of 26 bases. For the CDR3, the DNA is TGTGCCAGCAGTGACTCGATAGGGCCGGCTAGCAAACCCCCTTCGAACACCGGGGAGCTGTTTTTT. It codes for CASSDSIGPASKPPSNTGELFF.

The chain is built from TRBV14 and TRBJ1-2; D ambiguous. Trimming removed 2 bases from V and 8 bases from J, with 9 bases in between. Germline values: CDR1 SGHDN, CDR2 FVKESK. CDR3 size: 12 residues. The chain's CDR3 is CASSQSGFGYTF. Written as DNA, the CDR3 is TGTGCCAGCAGCCAATCCGGGTTCGGCTACACCTTC.

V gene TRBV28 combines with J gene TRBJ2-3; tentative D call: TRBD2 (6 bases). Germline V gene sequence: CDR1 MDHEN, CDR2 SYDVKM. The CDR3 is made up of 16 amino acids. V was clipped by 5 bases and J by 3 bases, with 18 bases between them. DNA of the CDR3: TGTGCCAGCAGTGGTTTGAGGGAGGTCGTAACAGATACGCAGTATTTT. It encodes CASSGLREVVTDTQYF.

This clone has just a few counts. The CDR3 spells CASKRDSNTEAFF. The CDR3 coding sequence is TGTGCCAGCAAGAGGGACAGTAACACTGAAGCTTTCTTT. This rearrangement joins TRBV2 to TRBJ1-1, with 7 bases that match TRBD1. Germline V CDR1 and CDR2: SNHLY, FYNNEI. This CDR3 has 13 amino acids. Trimming at V came to 7 bases and at J to 2 bases, leaving 4 bases not matched to a gene.

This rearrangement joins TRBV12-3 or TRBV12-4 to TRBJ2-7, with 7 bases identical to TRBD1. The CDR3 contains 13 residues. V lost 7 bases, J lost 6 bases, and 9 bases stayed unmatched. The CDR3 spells CASTIDRVSEQYF. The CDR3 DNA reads TGTGCCAGCACTATCGACAGGGTTTCCGAGCAGTACTTC.

This CDR3 reads CASSKDNRGRGNIQYF. Here the CDR3 DNA reads TGTGCCAGCAGCAAAGACAATCGGGGCAGGGGAAACATTCAGTACTTC. The rearrangement joins TRBV21-1 to TRBJ2-4; the table's D call, TRBD1, has no DNA check behind it. TRBV21-1 is described as a pseudogene. The length of the CDR3 is 16 residues.

The CDR3 loop is CASSVEGGGFTEAFF. The CDR3, as DNA: TGTGCCAGCAGCGTAGAGGGAGGGGGGTTCACTGAAGCTTTCTTT. The chain has TRBV9 and TRBJ1-1, with D maybe TRBD1 (6 bases). Trimming cost V 0 bases and J 4 bases, with 13 bases left between them. The CDR3 length is 15 residues. Germline CDR1 and CDR2: SGDLS and YYNGEE.

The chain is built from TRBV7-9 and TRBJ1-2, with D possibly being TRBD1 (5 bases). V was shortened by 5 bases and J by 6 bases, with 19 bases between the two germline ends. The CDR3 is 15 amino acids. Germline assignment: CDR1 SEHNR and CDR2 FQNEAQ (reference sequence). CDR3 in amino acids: CASSPTGGVWDGYTF. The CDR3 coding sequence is TGTGCCAGCAGCCCAACGGGGGGTGTCTGGGATGGCTACACCTTC.

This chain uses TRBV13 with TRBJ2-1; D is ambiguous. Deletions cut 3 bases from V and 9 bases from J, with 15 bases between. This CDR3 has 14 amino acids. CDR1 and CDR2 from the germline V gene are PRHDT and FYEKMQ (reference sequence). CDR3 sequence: CASSLSTGSSEQFF. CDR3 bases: TGTGCCAGCAGCTTGAGTACGGGTTCGAGTGAGCAGTTCTTC.

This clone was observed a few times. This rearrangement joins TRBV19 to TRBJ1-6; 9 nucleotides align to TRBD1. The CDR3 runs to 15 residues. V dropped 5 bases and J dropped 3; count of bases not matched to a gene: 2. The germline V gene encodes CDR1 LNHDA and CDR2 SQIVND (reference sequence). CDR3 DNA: TGTGCCAGTAGTGACAGGGGGATCTATAATTCACCCCTCCACTTT. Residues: CASSDRGIYNSPLHF. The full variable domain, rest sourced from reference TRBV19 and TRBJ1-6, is DGGITQSPKYLFRKEGQNVTLSCEQNLNHDAMYWYRQDPGQGLRLIYYSQIVNDFQKGDIAEGYSVSREKKESFPLTVTSAQKNPTAFYLCASSDRGIYNSPLHFGNGTRLTVT.

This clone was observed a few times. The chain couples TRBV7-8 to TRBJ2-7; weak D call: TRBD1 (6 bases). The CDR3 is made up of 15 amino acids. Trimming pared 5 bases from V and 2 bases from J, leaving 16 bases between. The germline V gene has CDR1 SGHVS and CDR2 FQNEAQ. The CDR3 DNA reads TGTGCCAGCAGCCCCTCGAGGGGGATGACCTACGAGCAGTACTTC. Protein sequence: CASSPSRGMTYEQYF.

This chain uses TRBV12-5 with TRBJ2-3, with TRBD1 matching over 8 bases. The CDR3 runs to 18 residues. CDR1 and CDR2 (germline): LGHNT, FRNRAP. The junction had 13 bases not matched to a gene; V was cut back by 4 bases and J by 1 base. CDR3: CASGSGRQGIGGTDTQYF. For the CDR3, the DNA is TGTGCTAGTGGTTCCGGGCGACAGGGGATCGGAGGCACAGATACGCAGTATTTT.